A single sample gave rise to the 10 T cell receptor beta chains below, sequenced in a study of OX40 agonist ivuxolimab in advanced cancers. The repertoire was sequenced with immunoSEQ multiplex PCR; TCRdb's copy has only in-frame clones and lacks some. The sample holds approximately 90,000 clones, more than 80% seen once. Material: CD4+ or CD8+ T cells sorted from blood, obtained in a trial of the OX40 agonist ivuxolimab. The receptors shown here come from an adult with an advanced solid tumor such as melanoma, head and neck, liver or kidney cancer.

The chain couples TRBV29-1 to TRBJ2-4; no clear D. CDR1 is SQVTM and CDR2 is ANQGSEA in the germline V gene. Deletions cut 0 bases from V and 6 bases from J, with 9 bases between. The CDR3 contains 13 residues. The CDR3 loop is CSVEEPYLNIQYF. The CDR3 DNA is TGCAGCGTTGAAGAACCCTACCTAAACATTCAGTACTTC.

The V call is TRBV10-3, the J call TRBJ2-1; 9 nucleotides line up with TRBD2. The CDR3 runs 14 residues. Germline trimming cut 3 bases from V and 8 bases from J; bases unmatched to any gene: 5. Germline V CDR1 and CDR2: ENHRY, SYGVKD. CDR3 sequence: CAISDGLALDEQFF. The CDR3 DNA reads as TGTGCCATCAGTGACGGACTAGCGTTGGATGAGCAGTTCTTC.

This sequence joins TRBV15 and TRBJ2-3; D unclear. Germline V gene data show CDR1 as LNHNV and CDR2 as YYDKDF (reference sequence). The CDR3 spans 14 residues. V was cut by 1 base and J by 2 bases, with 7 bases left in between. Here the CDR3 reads CATSRGVNTDTQYF. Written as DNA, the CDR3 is TGTGCCACCAGCAGAGGGGTAAACACAGATACGCAGTATTTT. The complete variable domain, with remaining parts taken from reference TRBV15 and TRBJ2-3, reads DAMVIQNPRYQVTQFGKPVTLSCSQTLNHNVMYWYQQKSSQAPKLLFHYYDKDFNNEADTPDNFQSRRPNTSFCFLDIRSPGLGDTAMYLCATSRGVNTDTQYFGPGTRLTVL.

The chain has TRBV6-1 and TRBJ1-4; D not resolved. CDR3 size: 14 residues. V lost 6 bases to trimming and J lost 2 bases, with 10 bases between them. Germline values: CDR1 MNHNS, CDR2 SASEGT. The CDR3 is CASRASGTNEKLFF. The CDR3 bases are TGTGCCAGCAGGGCCAGTGGCACTAATGAAAAACTGTTTTTT.

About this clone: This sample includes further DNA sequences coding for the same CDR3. The CDR3 region has the DNA TGTGCCAGCAGTTACGGGTACACTGAAGCTTTCTTT. Its translation is CASSYGYTEAFF. The genes are TRBV6-6 and TRBJ1-1; no reliable D call. CDR1 is MNHNY, CDR2 SVGAGI, per germline (reference sequence). The CDR3 covers 12 residues. V was shortened by 2 bases and J by 3 bases, with 4 bases between the two germline ends.

Written as DNA, the CDR3 is TGTGCTAGTGGTCTTCACAACACTGAAGCTTTCTTT. This translates into CASGLHNTEAFF. The chain is built from TRBV12-5 and TRBJ1-1; D is unclear. Trimming took off 5 bases at V and 2 bases at J, with 6 bases between the two ends. The CDR3 runs to 12 residues. Germline CDR1 LGHNT, CDR2 FRNRAP.

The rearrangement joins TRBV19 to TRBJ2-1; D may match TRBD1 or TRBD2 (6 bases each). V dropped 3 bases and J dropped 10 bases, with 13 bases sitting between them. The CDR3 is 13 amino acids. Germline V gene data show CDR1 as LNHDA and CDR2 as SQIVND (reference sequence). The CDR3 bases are TGTGCCAGTAGTATGGGCCAGGGGAGGGAGCAGTTCTTC. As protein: CASSMGQGREQFF.

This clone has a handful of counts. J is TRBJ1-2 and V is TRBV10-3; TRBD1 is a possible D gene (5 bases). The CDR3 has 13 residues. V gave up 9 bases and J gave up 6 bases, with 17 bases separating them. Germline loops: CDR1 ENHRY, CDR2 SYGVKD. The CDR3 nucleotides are TGTGCCATACAACCGGGACTGGATCATGGCTACACCTTC. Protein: CAIQPGLDHGYTF.

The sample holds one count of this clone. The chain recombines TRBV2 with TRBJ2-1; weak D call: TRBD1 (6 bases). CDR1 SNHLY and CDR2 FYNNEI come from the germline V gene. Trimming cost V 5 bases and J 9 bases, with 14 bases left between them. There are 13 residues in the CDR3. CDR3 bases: TGTGCCAGCAGTAACAGGGTGCAGGGTGAGCAGTTCTTC. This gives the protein CASSNRVQGEQFF.

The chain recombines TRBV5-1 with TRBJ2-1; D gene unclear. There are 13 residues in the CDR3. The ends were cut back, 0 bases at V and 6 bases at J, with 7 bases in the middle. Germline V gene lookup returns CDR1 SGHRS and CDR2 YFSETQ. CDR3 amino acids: CASSLGSINEQFF. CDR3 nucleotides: TGCGCCAGCAGCTTGGGTAGCATCAATGAGCAGTTCTTC.